This T cell receptor (beta chain) derives from a study of vaccination and CD4 T cells after COVID-19. In the study overall: Collection of post-vaccine samples followed dose two by a median around 72 days, spanning a range of 14 to 241.

The CDR3 is made up of 15 amino acids. Trimming took 0 bases from V and 5 from J, leaving 13 bases between them. Germline CDR1 SGHAT, CDR2 FQNNGV. The time point: late sampling 161 to 241 days after vaccination in three convalescent patients. Treatment here: approximately 9-day PBMC culture with coronavirus spike peptide pools or control peptides (ViraFEST assay). The Oncomine TCR Beta short-read assay generated sequence data from the DNA of cultured CD4+ T cells. Genomic DNA was isolated from CD4+ T cells that had been cultured. Using its own MiXCR run on the PCR reads, TCRdb lists one record per CDR3 protein. This sample has approximately 22,000 distinct CDR3 sequences, with approximately 32% found just once. To note about this clonotype: The antigen remains undetermined.

V gene TRBV11-2 combines with J gene TRBJ2-5, with D hard to call. Sequences were derived from CD4+ T cells from blood, cultured in vitro, sampled about 7 months after SARS-CoV-2 vaccination. The source of this sequence is a human donor who had recovered from COVID-19. The CDR3 sequence is CASSLDLGSWETQYF. CDR3 nucleotides: TGTGCCAGCAGCTTAGATTTGGGTAGTTGGGAGACCCAGTACTTC.